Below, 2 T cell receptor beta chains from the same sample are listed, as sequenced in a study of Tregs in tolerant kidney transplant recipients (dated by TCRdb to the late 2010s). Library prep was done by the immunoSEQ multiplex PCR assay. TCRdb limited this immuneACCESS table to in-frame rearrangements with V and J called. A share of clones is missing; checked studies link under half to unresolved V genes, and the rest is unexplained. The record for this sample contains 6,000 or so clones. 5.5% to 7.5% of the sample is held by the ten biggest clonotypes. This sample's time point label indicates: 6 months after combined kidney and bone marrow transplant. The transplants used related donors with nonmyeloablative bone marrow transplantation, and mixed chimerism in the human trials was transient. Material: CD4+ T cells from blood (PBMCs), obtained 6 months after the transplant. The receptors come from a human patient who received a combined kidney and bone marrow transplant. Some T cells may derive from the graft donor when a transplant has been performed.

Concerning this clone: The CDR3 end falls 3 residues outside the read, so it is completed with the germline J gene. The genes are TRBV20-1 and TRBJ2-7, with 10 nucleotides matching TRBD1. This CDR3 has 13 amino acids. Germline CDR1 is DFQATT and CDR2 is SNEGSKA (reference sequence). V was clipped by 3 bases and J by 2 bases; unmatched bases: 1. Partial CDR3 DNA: TGCAGTGCTAGGGACAGGGGGACCTACGAG. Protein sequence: CSARDRGTYE. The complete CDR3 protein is CSARDRGTYEQYF.

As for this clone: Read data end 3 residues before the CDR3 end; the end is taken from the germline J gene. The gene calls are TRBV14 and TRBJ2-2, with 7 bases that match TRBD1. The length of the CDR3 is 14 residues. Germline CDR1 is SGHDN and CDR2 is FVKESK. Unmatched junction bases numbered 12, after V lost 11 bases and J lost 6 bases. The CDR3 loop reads CAATGAGGAGELFF. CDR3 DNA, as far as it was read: TGTGCCGCCACAGGGGCAGGGGGAGCCGGGGAG.